This record looks at one TCR beta chain sequence and its context. One end of the junction fails to match germline, which may point to a read error. These data originate in a study of cytomegalovirus exposure and HLA in healthy donors. PCR used 60 Vbeta primers and 13 Jbeta primers. TCRdb's table, derived via immunoSEQ multiplex PCR, lists solely in-frame clones and lacks some. The sample holds around 65,000 clones, roughly 87% seen once. Looked up from germline, CDR1 is LGHNA and CDR2 is YSLEER. The CDR3 spans 16 residues. The chain couples TRBV4-3 to TRBJ2-5, with 14 bases that match TRBD2. TRBJ2-7 matches the DNA end more closely, so the J call is doubtful. The clonotype was recovered from a female donor in good health and CMV-seronegative. Sequenced: PBMCs. For the CDR3, the DNA is TGCGCCAGTAGCCAGGGGACTAGCGGGGGTTCCTACGAGCAGTACTTC. It specifies CASSQGTSGGSYEQYF.